The T cell receptor beta chain described here comes from a study of follicular helper T cells after annual influenza vaccination. Study-level background: For some subjects, blood spans the 2013-2014, 2014-2015 and 2015-2016 annual vaccinations. Study-wide findings and caveats: Day 7 ICOS+CD38+ clones were most often found later in ICOS-CD38- cTfh cells. Change in circulating plasmablasts correlated with ICOS+CD38+ cTfh clonality change.

V was pared by 1 base and J by 6 bases, with 13 bases between. Germline CDR1 SGHKS, CDR2 YYEKEE (reference sequence). There are 15 residues in the CDR3. Data came from immunoSEQ multiplex PCR; TCRdb stores just in-frame clones and leaves some out. The repertoire has roughly 9,300 clones, roughly 80% of them found once; the top ten carry less than 0.5%. Comments on this clone: Its matching antigen is unknown.

Sample time point: 2015-2016 season, 7 days after influenza vaccination. Sequencing used CXCR5+ CD38- circulating T follicular helper cells from blood, obtained 7 days after influenza vaccination. Subset described: circulating Tfh, non-naive CD4+CXCR5+PD-1+ (ICOS+CD38+ or ICOS-CD38-). The chain carries TRBV5-5 and TRBJ1-4; D is unresolved. This TCR was recovered from an adult who received the influenza vaccine. The CDR3: CASSLNLGRDEKLFF. The CDR3, as DNA: TGTGCCAGCAGCTTGAACCTCGGACGGGATGAAAAACTGTTTTTT.